This TCR beta chain was captured in a study of shared clonotypes between healthy human individuals. General study points: A handful of donors showed sharing of 4.5% to 5% of naive CD4 clonotypes. Only blood samples were collected, and tissue repertoires likely differ.

Splitting of each subset's genomic DNA was done evenly across several immunoSEQ plates. TCRdb keeps only in-frame clones here, not all; method: immunoSEQ multiplex PCR. The sample has more than 2 million clones, 93% seen once. Turning to this clone: Its antigen is currently unknown.

The CDR3 consists of 12 residues. The germline gives CDR1 SQVTM, CDR2 ANQGSEA. V dropped 7 bases and J dropped 1 base, with 10 bases sitting between them. CD8 cells classed as naive were CD45RO-negative and positively selected for CCR7, excluding terminally differentiated effector memory CD45RA+ cells. Donors, healthy HIV-negative adults, lacked recent acute infections or vaccinations. This rearrangement joins TRBV29-1 to TRBJ2-5, with no clear D. What was sequenced was naive CD8+ T cells from PBMCs. This TCR came from a man between 18 and 29 years old in good health. Some clones in this sample may be carry-over from other donors' samples. DNA for the CDR3: TGCAGCGCATTGGGCAGCCAAGAGACCCAGTACTTC. Amino acids: CSALGSQETQYF.